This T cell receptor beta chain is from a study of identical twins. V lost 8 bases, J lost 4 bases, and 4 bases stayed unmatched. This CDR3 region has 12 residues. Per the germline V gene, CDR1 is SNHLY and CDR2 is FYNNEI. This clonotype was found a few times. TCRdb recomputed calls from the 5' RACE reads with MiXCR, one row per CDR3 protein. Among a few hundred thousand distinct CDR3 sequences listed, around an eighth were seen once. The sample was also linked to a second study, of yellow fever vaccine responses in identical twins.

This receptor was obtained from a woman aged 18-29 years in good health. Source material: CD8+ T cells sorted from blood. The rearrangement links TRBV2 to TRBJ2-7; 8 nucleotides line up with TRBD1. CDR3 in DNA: TGTGCCAGCGTGGGACAGGTTTACGAGCAGTACTTC. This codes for CASVGQVYEQYF.